The 21 T cell receptor beta chains below all came from one sample that was sequenced in a study of blood T cell repertoires in COVID-19. The table came from immunoSEQ multiplex PCR; TCRdb's copy has only in-frame clones and leaves some out. The repertoire holds tens of thousands of clones, with around 90% as singletons. Input material: peripheral blood. These receptors came from a male donor with acute or convalescent COVID-19.

The CDR3 DNA sequence: TGCGCCAGCGGGGCAGGACCTACGAGACCCCAGCATTTT. It yields the protein CASGAGPTRPQHF. V is TRBV10-2 and J is TRBJ1-5; D may be TRBD1 (5 bases). The CDR3 is made up of 13 amino acids. Germline-derived CDR1 and CDR2 are WSHSY and SAAADI. V was trimmed by 8 bases and J by 10 bases, leaving 18 bases between them.

The CDR3 reads CASSDRVREAFF. Here the CDR3 DNA reads TGTGCCAGCAGCGACAGGGTCCGTGAAGCTTTCTTT. The rearrangement uses TRBV12-3 or TRBV12-4 and TRBJ1-1, with 7 bases aligning to TRBD1. V dropped 6 bases and J dropped 7; count of bases not matched to a gene: 5. This CDR3 has 12 amino acids.

V is TRBV18 and J is TRBJ2-5; possible D gene TRBD2, 7 bases. The CDR3 contains 14 residues. CDR1 is KGHSH, CDR2 LQKENI, per germline. V lost 5 bases and J 4 bases, leaving 14 bases between the germline ends. As DNA, the CDR3 is TGTGCCAGCTCATTGTCGGGGGGCGGAGAGACCCAGTACTTC. It yields the protein CASSLSGGGETQYF.

This chain uses TRBV19 with TRBJ2-6; 9 bases align to TRBD1. This CDR3 has 18 amino acids. The V and J ends lost 6 bases and 2 bases, in that order; junction bases with no gene match: 11. Per germline, CDR1 LNHDA and CDR2 SQIVND (reference sequence). CDR3 sequence reads: CASSHGQGRDPGANVLTF. The CDR3 DNA sequence: TGTGCCAGTAGCCACGGACAGGGGCGAGATCCTGGGGCCAACGTCCTGACTTTC.

The count of this clone is one. The V call is TRBV6-6, the J call TRBJ2-3, with TRBD1 matching 7 bases. The CDR3 loop spans 16 amino acids. With 6 bases clipped from V and 0 bases from J, the junction kept 9 bases outside the gene matches. Germline lookup yields CDR1 MNHNY and CDR2 SVGAGI (reference sequence). This CDR3 reads CASRQHGQVSTDTQYF. In DNA, the CDR3 is TGTGCCAGCAGACAGCACGGACAGGTCAGCACAGATACGCAGTATTTT.

The rearrangement uses TRBV19 and TRBJ2-2; D is ambiguous. The V gene lost 3 bases and the J gene lost 0 bases, with 5 bases spanning the gap. Per germline, CDR1 LNHDA and CDR2 SQIVND (reference sequence). The CDR3 runs to 14 residues. The CDR3 DNA follows: TGTGCCAGTAGTATCCAGACGAACACCGGGGAGCTGTTTTTT. This encodes CASSIQTNTGELFF.

This sequence joins TRBV7-9 and TRBJ1-4; tentative D call: TRBD1 (5 bases). CDR1 and CDR2 from the germline V gene are SEHNR and FQNEAQ (reference sequence). There are 16 residues in the CDR3. Trimming stripped 5 bases from V and 1 base from J, with 14 bases between. The CDR3 spells CASSRTDSVTNEKLFF. In DNA, the CDR3 is TGTGCCAGCAGCCGCACAGACAGTGTAACTAATGAAAAACTGTTTTTT.

This clone appeared a single time. This chain connects TRBV16 to TRBJ2-1; 9 nucleotides match TRBD1. The junction had 4 bases not matched to a gene; V was cut back by 0 bases and J by 7 bases. The CDR3 consists of 15 residues. Germline V gene data show CDR1 as KGHSY and CDR2 as FQNENV. CDR3 nucleotides: TGTGCCAGCAGCCAATCCGTGACAGGGGGGAATGAGCAGTTCTTC. This gives the protein CASSQSVTGGNEQFF.

The genes are TRBV6-2 or TRBV6-3 and TRBJ2-4; 10 bases agree with TRBD2. The CDR3 contains 18 residues. The junction had 10 bases not matched to a gene; V was cut back by 5 bases and J by 0 bases. Germline values: CDR1 MNHEY, CDR2 SVGEGT. CDR3 nucleotides: TGTGCCAGCAGTCCCGTGGCAACTAGCGGGGTAGCCAAAAACATTCAGTACTTC. It codes for CASSPVATSGVAKNIQYF.

V and J are TRBV7-2 and TRBJ2-5; 10 bases line up with TRBD2. Trimming removed 1 base from V and 3 bases from J; junction bases left unmatched: 2. CDR1 and CDR2 (germline): SGHTA, FQGNSA. The CDR3 extends over 15 amino acids. CDR3 loop: CASSLVLAGEETQYF. The CDR3 nucleotides read TGTGCCAGCAGCTTAGTTCTAGCGGGGGAAGAGACCCAGTACTTC. Full variable domain (outside the CDR3, taken from reference TRBV7-2 and TRBJ2-5): GAGVSQSPSNKVTEKGKDVELRCDPISGHTALYWYRQSLGQGLEFLIYFQGNSAPDKSGLPSDRFSAERTGGSVSTLTIQRTQQEDSAVYLCASSLVLAGEETQYFGPGTRLLVL.

The V call is TRBV7-2, the J call TRBJ1-6; 7 nucleotides agree with TRBD1. From germline, CDR1 is SGHTA and CDR2 FQGNSA. The CDR3 contains 16 residues. Germline trimming cut 5 bases from V and 5 bases from J; bases unmatched to any gene: 9. In DNA, the CDR3 is TGTGCCAGCAGCGAGGAAGGGGGCGCGAATAATTCACCCCTCCACTTT. This codes for CASSEEGGANNSPLHF.

This clone is a singleton in its sample. This chain connects TRBV5-6 to TRBJ1-1, with no clear D. V was pared by 0 bases and J by 0 bases, with 9 bases between. Germline values: CDR1 SGHDT, CDR2 YYEEEE. There are 15 residues in the CDR3. CDR3 loop: CASSLVGELNTEAFF. In DNA, the CDR3 is TGTGCCAGCAGCTTGGTTGGAGAGTTGAACACTGAAGCTTTCTTT.

This chain connects TRBV11-2 to TRBJ2-7; D possibly corresponds to TRBD1 (6 bases). CDR1 is SGHAT, CDR2 FQNNGV, per germline. Trimming cost V 1 base and J 3 bases, with 10 bases left between them. The CDR3 contains 14 residues. DNA of the CDR3: TGTGCCAGCAGCTTAGTGGACAGAGACTACGAGCAGTACTTC. Protein product: CASSLVDRDYEQYF.

The count of this clone is one. The chain is built from TRBV14 and TRBJ2-1, with 10 bases aligning to TRBD2. V lost 6 bases, J lost 0 bases, and 5 bases stayed unmatched. The CDR3 has 16 residues. The V gene's germline CDR1 is SGHDN and CDR2 FVKESK. This CDR3 reads CASSPSGGSSYNEQFF. Written as DNA, the CDR3 is TGTGCCAGCAGTCCTAGCGGGGGAAGCTCCTACAATGAGCAGTTCTTC.

V gene TRBV11-2 combines with J gene TRBJ2-5; 8 nucleotides line up with TRBD2. The V segment lost 3 bases and the J segment 5 bases; nucleotides outside the gene matches: 2. Germline CDR1 SGHAT, CDR2 FQNNGV. The CDR3 runs to 13 residues. CDR3 amino acids: CASSFSGDETQYF. In DNA, the CDR3 is TGTGCCAGCAGCTTTAGCGGGGACGAGACCCAGTACTTC.

This rearrangement joins TRBV11-2 to TRBJ2-3, with 7 bases aligning to TRBD1. Per germline, CDR1 SGHAT and CDR2 FQNNGV. V dropped 5 bases and J dropped 6; count of bases not matched to a gene: 11. CDR3 size: 15 residues. The CDR3 region is CASSLTGLTKDTQYF. The CDR3 coding sequence is TGTGCCAGCAGCCTGACAGGGCTAACCAAGGATACGCAGTATTTT.

This chain uses TRBV28 with TRBJ2-1; the D gene is possibly TRBD2 (7 bases). There are 16 residues in the CDR3. CDR1 and CDR2 (germline): MDHEN, SYDVKM. V shed 6 bases and J shed 0 bases, with 15 bases lying between them. CDR3 in amino acids: CASRGGDASSYNEQFF. CDR3 coding DNA: TGTGCCAGCAGAGGGGGGGACGCCAGCTCCTACAATGAGCAGTTCTTC.

This clone appeared a single time. This chain links TRBV6-5 with TRBJ2-2; 12 bases agree with TRBD2. The V gene's germline CDR1 is MNHEY and CDR2 SVGAGI. The CDR3 is made up of 15 amino acids. The junction had 6 bases not matched to a gene; V was cut back by 6 bases and J by 7 bases. CDR3 region: CASSRLAGEGGELFF. The CDR3 coding sequence is TGTGCCAGCAGCCGACTAGCGGGGGAGGGCGGGGAGCTGTTTTTT.

V and J are TRBV6-1 and TRBJ2-7; D gene uncertain. The CDR3 has 13 residues. Trimming removed 2 bases from V and 0 bases from J, with 5 bases in between. Germline CDR1 MNHNS, CDR2 SASEGT. The CDR3 loop is CASSEPISYEQYF. CDR3 bases: TGTGCCAGCAGTGAACCTATCTCCTACGAGCAGTACTTC.

As regards this clone: Germline and junction disagree at one end, which may indicate a read error. V and J are TRBV7-7 and TRBJ2-2; 9 bases are shared with TRBD1. This CDR3 has 16 amino acids. CDR1 SSHAT and CDR2 FNYEAQ come from the germline V gene (reference sequence). The CDR3 reads CASSFNVQGAAGELFF. CDR3 DNA sequence: TGTGCTAGCAGCTTTAATGTACAGGGGGCCGCCGGGGAGCTGTTTTTT.

This chain joins TRBV3-1 (or the pseudogene TRBV3-2) and TRBJ2-5, with TRBD1 matching over 11 bases. CDR3 size: 16 residues. After removal of 3 bases from V and 5 bases from J, the junction contained 8 bases not matched to a gene. Germline V gene sequence: CDR1 LGHDT, CDR2 YNNKEL (reference sequence). CDR3 in amino acids: CASSQARTGGWETQYF. Here the CDR3 DNA reads TGTGCCAGCAGCCAGGCCCGGACAGGGGGCTGGGAGACCCAGTACTTC.